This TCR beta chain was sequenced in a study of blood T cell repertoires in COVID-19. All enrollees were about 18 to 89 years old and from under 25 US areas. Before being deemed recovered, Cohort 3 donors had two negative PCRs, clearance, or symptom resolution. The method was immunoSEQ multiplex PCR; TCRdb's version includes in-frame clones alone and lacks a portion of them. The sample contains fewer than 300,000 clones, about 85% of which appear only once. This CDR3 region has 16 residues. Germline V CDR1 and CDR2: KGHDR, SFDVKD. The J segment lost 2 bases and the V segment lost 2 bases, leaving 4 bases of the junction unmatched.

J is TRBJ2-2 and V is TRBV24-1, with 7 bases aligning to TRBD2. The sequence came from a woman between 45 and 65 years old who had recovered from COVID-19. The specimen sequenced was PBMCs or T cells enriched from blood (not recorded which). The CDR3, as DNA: TGTGCCACCAGTGATTACCCGGGGGGAAACACCGGGGAGCTGTTTTTT. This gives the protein CATSDYPGGNTGELFF.